The 22 T cell receptor beta chains below all came from one sample that was sequenced in a study of T-cell memory formation after mild COVID-19. TCRdb ran MiXCR on the 5' RACE reads and lists one entry per CDR3 protein. The repertoire holds 49,000 or so distinct CDR3 sequences, approximately 6.6% seen once, with roughly 1.5% in the top ten. Material for sequencing was PBMCs or a T cell subset sorted from them (not recorded which). These TCRs come from a man aged 18-30 years who had mild COVID-19 (a few samples of this study predate the infection). Cell type and time point are not known.

This clonotype was seen at least ten times. This chain joins TRBV5-1 and TRBJ2-5; TRBD2 aligns across 9 bases. The CDR3 is 15 residues long. V was clipped by 6 bases and J by 3 bases; unmatched bases: 9. From germline, CDR1 is SGHRS and CDR2 YFSETQ. The CDR3 DNA sequence: TGCGCCAGCACCTCGAGGTCTAGCGGGGAAGAGACCCAGTACTTC. It specifies CASTSRSSGEETQYF.

The chain recombines TRBV27 with TRBJ2-5; 11 bases are a match to TRBD2. The CDR3 covers 15 residues. The V and J ends lost 3 bases and 5 bases, in that order; junction bases with no gene match: 5. Germline CDR1 is MNHEY and CDR2 is SMNVEV (reference sequence). CDR3 region: CASSFTSGGVETQYF. In nucleotides, the CDR3 is TGTGCCAGCAGTTTTACTAGCGGGGGAGTTGAGACCCAGTACTTC.

In this sample, this clonotype turned up many times. The V gene is TRBV7-8, the J gene TRBJ2-3; 11 nucleotides align to TRBD2. Germline V gene sequence: CDR1 SGHVS, CDR2 FQNEAQ. The CDR3 extends over 16 amino acids. The junction had 3 bases not matched to a gene; V was cut back by 3 bases and J by 1 base. For the CDR3, the DNA is TGTGCCAGCAGCTTTCTAGCGGGGGGTCGCACAGATACGCAGTATTTT. It translates to CASSFLAGGRTDTQYF.

This clonotype was detected a few times. The CDR3 DNA reads as TGTGCCACCAGTGATGTCAGCGGGGGAGGTTCCTACAATGAGCAGTTCTTC. Amino acids: CATSDVSGGGSYNEQFF. The chain couples TRBV24-1 to TRBJ2-1, with 8 bases identical to TRBD2. The V gene end was trimmed by 3 bases and the J gene end by 1 base; junction bases not matched to a gene: 7. Germline V CDR1 and CDR2: KGHDR, SFDVKD. This CDR3 is 17 amino acids long.

This clonotype showed up many times. The chain recombines TRBV20-1 with TRBJ1-6; D may be TRBD1 (6 bases). Between the trimmed V and J ends, which lost 4 bases and 10 bases, there was a span of 20 bases. This CDR3 is built from 15 residues. Germline V gene sequence: CDR1 DFQATT, CDR2 SNEGSKA (reference sequence). DNA for the CDR3: TGCAGTGCTAAGTACAGGGCGAGTGGAGGGTCACCCCTCCACTTT. Encoded protein: CSAKYRASGGSPLHF.

This clonotype was seen at least ten times. The chain couples TRBV7-3 to TRBJ2-2; no clear D gene. The ends were cut back, 1 base at V and 1 base at J, with 1 base in the middle. This CDR3 region has 13 residues. CDR1 SGHTA and CDR2 FQGTGA come from the germline V gene. DNA of the CDR3: TGTGCCAGCAGCTTAATGAACACCGGGGAGCTGTTTTTT. The encoded protein is CASSLMNTGELFF.

This clonotype was seen a few times. V gene TRBV6-1 combines with J gene TRBJ2-3; 7 nucleotides match TRBD1. The CDR3 loop spans 14 amino acids. V was clipped by 3 bases and J by 5 bases; unmatched bases: 5. From germline, CDR1 is MNHNS and CDR2 SASEGT. The CDR3: CASSDRGFGDTQYF. The CDR3 DNA is TGTGCCAGCAGTGACAGGGGGTTCGGAGATACGCAGTATTTT.

The V call is TRBV10-3, the J call TRBJ2-3, with D possibly TRBD2 on 7 matching bases. Germline lookup yields CDR1 ENHRY and CDR2 SYGVKD. The V end lost 6 bases, the J end lost 2 bases, and 12 bases lay between the germline ends. The CDR3 contains 14 residues. The CDR3 here is CAIRAGALTDTQYF. CDR3 coding DNA: TGTGCCATCAGGGCGGGGGCCCTCACAGATACGCAGTATTTT.

This clonotype was detected many times. The chain combines TRBV20-1 with TRBJ2-1, with D possibly being TRBD2 (6 bases). CDR3 size: 13 residues. Germline V gene sequence: CDR1 DFQATT, CDR2 SNEGSKA (reference sequence). Trimming pared 6 bases from V and 4 bases from J, leaving 13 bases between. CDR3 residues: CSAQLGLYNEQFF. The DNA for the CDR3 is TGCAGTGCGCAGCTTGGACTATACAATGAGCAGTTCTTC.

The rearrangement joins TRBV4-3 to TRBJ1-2, with TRBD1 as a possible D gene (6 bases). Germline V lookup: CDR1 LGHNA, CDR2 YSLEER. This CDR3 has 16 residues. Trimming cost V 0 bases and J 5 bases, with 16 bases left between them. The CDR3 DNA reads as TGCGCCAGCAGCCAAGATCCCCCGGGGGCAAATTATGGCTACACCTTC. Translating it yields CASSQDPPGANYGYTF.

V and J are TRBV7-3 and TRBJ2-3; D is undetermined. CDR3 length: 14 amino acids. Looked up from germline, CDR1 is SGHTA and CDR2 is FQGTGA. Trimming shortened V by 2 bases and J by 4 bases, and 10 bases separated the two germline ends. The CDR3 is CASSLGPPPDTQYF. In nucleotides, the CDR3 is TGTGCCAGCAGCTTAGGGCCACCCCCAGATACGCAGTATTTT.

This clonotype was seen a handful of times. The chain is built from TRBV29-1 and TRBJ1-2; the D gene is possibly TRBD1 (6 bases). Trimming removed 4 bases from V and 1 base from J, with 13 bases in between. Per germline, CDR1 SQVTM and CDR2 ANQGSEA. CDR3 size: 14 residues. In DNA, the CDR3 is TGCAGCGTTGCGTCAGGGGTGTATAACTATGGCTACACCTTC. This translates into CSVASGVYNYGYTF.

This clonotype was found many times. This chain links TRBV4-2 with TRBJ2-3, with D perhaps TRBD1 or TRBD2 (5 bases each). Per the germline V gene, CDR1 is LGHNA and CDR2 is YNFKEQ. The V end lost 5 bases, the J end lost 2 bases, and 20 bases lay between the germline ends. The CDR3 totals 17 residues. The CDR3 spells CASSARRDGYPTDTQYF. In DNA, the CDR3 is TGTGCCAGCAGCGCGAGAAGGGACGGATATCCCACAGATACGCAGTATTTT.

In this sample, this clonotype turned up many times. The CDR3 sequence: CASSQDGDYEQYV. The CDR3 bases are TGTGCCAGCAGCCAAGACGGAGACTACGAGCAGTACGTC. The chain carries TRBV3-2 and TRBJ2-7. TRBV3-2 is assigned pseudogene status. This CDR3 is 13 amino acids long.

This CDR3 is CASSYGRGSGNTIYF. The CDR3, as DNA: TGTGCCAGCAGTTACGGCAGGGGTTCTGGAAACACCATATATTTT. This chain connects TRBV12-3 or TRBV12-4 to TRBJ1-3, with D tentatively TRBD1 (6 bases). CDR3 length equals 15 residues. V was shortened by 4 bases and J by 1 base, with 11 bases between the two germline ends.

This clonotype was counted a few times. V usage is TRBV27 and J usage is TRBJ2-3; a possible D gene is TRBD2 (6 bases). Germline lookup yields CDR1 MNHEY and CDR2 SMNVEV (reference sequence). V lost 3 bases and J lost 6, with 13 bases in between. The CDR3 contains 14 residues. The CDR3 protein is CASSLVGTLDTQYF. CDR3 nucleotide sequence: TGTGCCAGCAGTTTGGTGGGGACTTTGGATACGCAGTATTTT.

This clonotype was seen only a few times. The gene calls are TRBV5-5 and TRBJ2-3; perhaps D is TRBD1 or TRBD2 (5 bases each). V was pared by 4 bases and J by 2 bases, with 14 bases between. CDR1 SGHKS and CDR2 YYEKEE come from the germline V gene (reference sequence). The CDR3 is 15 residues long. In DNA form, the CDR3 reads TGTGCCAGCAGCCTCAGAGGGGATGTCACAGATACGCAGTATTTT. Residues: CASSLRGDVTDTQYF. The complete variable domain, with remaining parts taken from reference TRBV5-5 and TRBJ2-3, reads DAGVTQSPTHLIKTRGQQVTLRCSPISGHKSVSWYQQVLGQGPQFIFQYYEKEERGRGNFPDRFSARQFPNYSSELNVNALLLGDSALYLCASSLRGDVTDTQYFGPGTRLTVL.

The chain combines TRBV24-1 with TRBJ2-3; D remains unclear. CDR1 is KGHDR, CDR2 SFDVKD, per germline. The ends were cut back, 3 bases at V and 2 bases at J, with 11 bases in the middle. The CDR3 sequence is 15 residues long. CDR3 bases: TGTGCCACCAGTGATATCTCTACGCTCACAGATACGCAGTATTTT. This gives the protein CATSDISTLTDTQYF.

This clonotype was picked up many times. This chain's CDR3 is CASSVGSTDTQYF. The CDR3 DNA is TGTGCCAGCTCAGTCGGAAGCACAGATACGCAGTATTTT. The chain couples TRBV18 to TRBJ2-3, with D hard to call. Germline CDR1 and CDR2: KGHSH and LQKENI. CDR3 length: 13 amino acids. Deletions cut 5 bases from V and 0 bases from J, with 6 bases between.

This clonotype was found many times. The rearrangement uses TRBV7-9 and TRBJ1-2; TRBD1 agrees at 8 bases. V shed 5 bases, J shed 0 bases, and the junction held 11 bases outside the gene matches. Germline V gene data show CDR1 as SEHNR and CDR2 as FQNEAQ (reference sequence). The CDR3 is made up of 17 amino acids. Written as DNA, the CDR3 is TGTGCCAGCAGCAGAGTGGGACAGGATCTTTCTAACTATGGCTACACCTTC. Translating gives CASSRVGQDLSNYGYTF.

This clonotype has at least ten counts. The gene calls are TRBV20-1 and TRBJ2-5; a weak D match, TRBD2 (5 bases). The CDR3 is made up of 13 amino acids. CDR1 is DFQATT and CDR2 is SNEGSKA in the germline V gene (reference sequence). Between the trimmed V and J ends, which lost 3 bases and 9 bases, there was a span of 17 bases. CDR3 region: CSASFLAGAAQYF. The CDR3, as DNA: TGCAGTGCTAGTTTCCTCGCGGGTGCGGCCCAGTACTTC.

This chain connects TRBV12-3 or TRBV12-4 to TRBJ1-5; D is perhaps TRBD1 (5 bases). This CDR3 spans 17 amino acids. The germline V and J ends were trimmed by 5 bases and 4 bases, with 21 bases remaining between them. The CDR3 protein is CASSQAGTPRANQPQHF. The CDR3 DNA sequence: TGTGCCAGCAGTCAAGCCGGGACCCCCAGGGCAAATCAGCCCCAGCATTTT.